Following are 25 T cell receptor beta chains from one sample sequenced in a study of blood T cell repertoires in COVID-19. This table comes from immunoSEQ multiplex PCR, and its TCRdb copy is limited to in-frame clones, with some not included. The sample carries more than 120,000 clones, around four fifths recorded once. The sample was peripheral blood. These receptors were taken from a human donor in a cohort sampled during active COVID-19.

CDR3 loop: CASSRDRIYGYTF. The CDR3 bases are TGTGCCAGCAGTCGGGACAGAATATATGGCTACACCTTC. The chain has TRBV12-3 or TRBV12-4 and TRBJ1-2; 7 nucleotides match TRBD1. The CDR3 is made up of 13 amino acids. J was trimmed by 5 bases and V by 5 bases; bases with no gene match: 5.

The chain carries TRBV11-1 and TRBJ2-3; 8 nucleotides align to TRBD1. CDR3 size: 14 residues. V trimming: 4 bases; J trimming: 3 bases; junction bases outside the gene matches: 3. The germline V gene encodes CDR1 SGHAT and CDR2 FQDESV (reference sequence). CDR3 bases: TGTGCCAGCAGCTGGACAGGGTTGACAGATACGCAGTATTTT. Its translation: CASSWTGLTDTQYF.

The chain couples TRBV3-1 (or the pseudogene TRBV3-2) to TRBJ2-3; 7 bases line up with TRBD2. Germline trimming cut 4 bases from V and 0 bases from J; bases unmatched to any gene: 4. Germline CDR1 LGHDT, CDR2 YNNKEL (reference sequence). The length of the CDR3 is 15 residues. CDR3 in DNA: TGTGCCAGCAGCCTAGCACTAGCGAGCACAGATACGCAGTATTTT. Translating it yields CASSLALASTDTQYF.

This chain joins TRBV2 and TRBJ2-7, with 7 bases matching TRBD1. The germline V gene encodes CDR1 SNHLY and CDR2 FYNNEI. The CDR3 spans 13 residues. V lost 6 bases and J lost 2; bases outside the gene matches: 4. The CDR3 reads CASRPTGAYEQYV. Written as DNA, the CDR3 is TGTGCCAGCAGACCCACAGGGGCCTACGAGCAGTACGTC.

DNA of the CDR3: TGTGCCTGGCGGAGGGACAGTTTAGCTAACTATGGCTACACCTTC. It codes for CAWRRDSLANYGYTF. V usage is TRBV30 and J usage is TRBJ1-2, with 7 bases fitting TRBD1. Looked up from germline, CDR1 is GTSNPN and CDR2 is SVGIG (reference sequence). V lost 5 bases, J lost 0 bases, and 9 bases stayed unmatched. The CDR3 extends over 15 amino acids.

The gene calls are TRBV6-7 and TRBJ2-7; D perhaps matches TRBD1 (5 bases). TRBV6-7 falls under the ORF class, with uncertain function. This CDR3 has 14 residues. V was pared by 0 bases and J by 1 base, with 7 bases between. Here the CDR3 DNA reads TGTGCCAGCAGTTACTCCTGGACATCCTACGAGCAGTACTTC. It translates to CASSYSWTSYEQYF.

The chain combines TRBV5-1 with TRBJ1-2; D possibly corresponds to TRBD1 (6 bases). CDR1 and CDR2 (germline): SGHRS, YFSETQ. The CDR3 consists of 14 residues. V was clipped by 4 bases and J by 8 bases, with 18 bases between them. The DNA for the CDR3 is TGCGCCAGCAGCCTATGGACAGACCAACGCGGCTACACCTTC. Translation gives CASSLWTDQRGYTF.

V and J are TRBV5-1 and TRBJ2-3; D is ambiguous. The CDR3 length is 14 residues. The V and J ends lost 1 base and 1 base respectively, with 7 bases between them. Germline CDR1 SGHRS, CDR2 YFSETQ. CDR3 in DNA: TGCGCCAGCAGCTTGTCTGTCGGCACAGATACGCAGTATTTT. This gives the protein CASSLSVGTDTQYF. Together with reference TRBV5-1 and TRBJ2-3, the CDR3 gives the full variable domain: KAGVTQTPRYLIKTRGQQVTLSCSPISGHRSVSWYQQTPGQGLQFLFEYFSETQRNKGNFPGRFSGRQFSNSRSEMNVSTLELGDSALYLCASSLSVGTDTQYFGPGTRLTVL.

The chain recombines TRBV10-3 with TRBJ2-1; 12 nucleotides agree with TRBD1. CDR1 is ENHRY and CDR2 is SYGVKD in the germline V gene. Trimming took 6 bases from V and 6 from J; bases not matched to a gene: 6. This CDR3 is 15 amino acids long. As DNA, the CDR3 is TGTGCCATCAGGGGACAGGGGGCAACAGGCAATGAGCAGTTCTTC. Protein sequence: CAIRGQGATGNEQFF.

The chain has TRBV11-3 and TRBJ1-4; possible D gene TRBD1, 5 bases. V lost 3 bases and J lost 6, with 11 bases in between. Germline V gene lookup returns CDR1 SGHNT and CDR2 YENEEA. The CDR3 contains 14 residues. In DNA, the CDR3 is TGTGCCAGCAGCTTTCGAAAAGGGGATGAAAAACTGTTTTTT. It yields the protein CASSFRKGDEKLFF.

V is TRBV24-1 and J is TRBJ2-5; TRBD2 is a possible D gene (5 bases). Trimming shortened V by 9 bases and J by 4 bases, and 14 bases separated the two germline ends. Per germline, CDR1 KGHDR and CDR2 SFDVKD. The CDR3 sequence is 13 residues long. The CDR3 DNA sequence: TGTGCCACCCTAGTTGGGGAGCGAGAGACCCAGTACTTC. Translated: CATLVGERETQYF.

This rearrangement joins TRBV2 to TRBJ1-2; TRBD1 matches 7 bases. Unmatched junction bases numbered 14, after V lost 4 bases and J lost 6 bases. Looked up from germline, CDR1 is SNHLY and CDR2 is FYNNEI. The CDR3 has 16 residues. CDR3 DNA sequence: TGTGCCAGCAGTGGAGGTCCGGGACAGCCCTTTAATGGCTACACCTTC. Translation: CASSGGPGQPFNGYTF.

The chain employs TRBV11-3 and TRBJ1-6; D is unclear. The CDR3 sequence is 15 residues long. Trimming took off 3 bases at V and 0 bases at J, with 6 bases between the two ends. CDR1 SGHNT and CDR2 YENEEA come from the germline V gene. The CDR3 DNA follows: TGTGCCAGCAGCTTGACGGGCTCCTATAATTCACCCCTCCACTTT. Protein: CASSLTGSYNSPLHF.

CDR3 residues: CASSLPGGRPEAFF. The CDR3 bases are TGTGCCAGCAGTCTACCGGGAGGGAGGCCTGAAGCTTTCTTT. The rearrangement links TRBV6-5 to TRBJ1-1; D gene uncertain. The CDR3 runs to 14 residues. Germline V gene sequence: CDR1 MNHEY, CDR2 SVGAGI. Trimming took 5 bases from V and 6 from J, leaving 16 bases between them.

The V gene is TRBV11-3, the J gene TRBJ2-3; TRBD1 agrees at 8 bases. This CDR3 is 14 amino acids long. Germline V lookup: CDR1 SGHNT, CDR2 YENEEA. V lost 3 bases to trimming and J lost 1 base; unmatched junction nucleotides: 0. The CDR3 loop is CASSLGQGTDTQYF. DNA for the CDR3: TGTGCCAGCAGCTTGGGACAGGGCACAGATACGCAGTATTTT.

V gene TRBV21-1 combines with J gene TRBJ2-7; the table's D call, TRBD2, has no DNA check behind it. TRBV21-1 is deemed a pseudogene. The CDR3 is made up of 17 amino acids. CDR3 sequence: CASSKLSDRGSSYEQYV. The CDR3 nucleotides read TGTGCCAGCAGCAAACTTTCGGACCGAGGGAGCTCCTACGAGCAGTACGTC.

This chain connects TRBV6-4 to TRBJ2-3; tentatively, D is TRBD2 (6 bases). CDR3 length equals 14 residues. The germline gives CDR1 MRHNA, CDR2 SNTAGT. Trimming stripped 2 bases from V and 4 bases from J, with 10 bases between. CDR3 DNA sequence: TGTGCCAGCAGTGACATGACGGGGGCAGATACGCAGTATTTT. Amino acids: CASSDMTGADTQYF.

This clone was counted a few times. V and J are TRBV11-2 and TRBJ2-2, with unresolved D. The V gene's germline CDR1 is SGHAT and CDR2 FQNNGV. V was pared by 7 bases and J by 6 bases, with 9 bases between. CDR3 size: 12 residues. The CDR3 DNA reads TGTGCCAGCACCCACTATCCCGGGGAGCTGTTTTTT. It translates to CASTHYPGELFF.

The chain carries TRBV7-8 and TRBJ2-5; D perhaps matches TRBD2 (5 bases). Germline CDR1 is SGHVS and CDR2 is FQNEAQ. V was cut by 1 base and J by 4 bases, with 7 bases left in between. This CDR3 contains 13 residues. CDR3 nucleotides: TGTGCCAGCAGCTTAGTGGGGAGAGAGACCCAGTACTTC. Its protein is CASSLVGRETQYF. Variable domain in full (rest from reference TRBV7-8 and TRBJ2-5): GAGVSQSPRYKVAKRGQDVALRCDPISGHVSLFWYQQALGQGPEFLTYFQNEAQLDKSGLPSDRFFAERPEGSVSTLKIQRTQQEDSAVYLCASSLVGRETQYFGPGTRLLVL.

In its sample, this clone was seen a few times. This chain links TRBV4-1 with TRBJ1-2, with a possible D match to TRBD1 (5 bases). V gave up 0 bases and J gave up 3 bases, with 11 bases separating them. The CDR3 spans 15 residues. Germline-derived CDR1 and CDR2 are MGHRA and YSYEKL. The chain's CDR3 is CASSQDPWGDYGYTF. CDR3 in DNA: TGCGCCAGCAGCCAAGATCCCTGGGGGGACTATGGCTACACCTTC.

The chain links TRBV28 to TRBJ1-2, with D hard to call. The germline V gene encodes CDR1 MDHEN and CDR2 SYDVKM. CDR3 length equals 11 residues. Trimming removed 3 bases from V and 6 bases from J, with 5 bases in between. DNA of the CDR3: TGTGCCAGCAGTTTCCCGGATGGCTACACCTTC. Its protein product is CASSFPDGYTF.

J is TRBJ2-4 and V is TRBV23-1; TRBD1 matches 9 bases. TRBV23-1 is labeled an ORF, and its function is uncertain. Trimming removed 2 bases from V and 5 bases from J; junction bases left unmatched: 7. The CDR3 is 16 amino acids. This CDR3 is CASSQVGTGLENIQYF. DNA for the CDR3: TGCGCCAGCAGTCAAGTGGGGACAGGGTTGGAAAACATTCAGTACTTC.

V and J are TRBV6-5 and TRBJ2-5; TRBD2 is a possible D gene (5 bases). The germline V gene has CDR1 MNHEY and CDR2 SVGAGI. This CDR3 is built from 13 residues. The V end was cut by 6 bases, the J end by 5 bases, with 13 bases between. CDR3 residues: CASREVPGETQYF. As DNA, the CDR3 is TGTGCCAGCAGGGAGGTTCCGGGGGAGACCCAGTACTTC.

The chain carries TRBV5-1 and TRBJ2-5; weak D call: TRBD2 (7 bases). CDR1 and CDR2 from the germline V gene are SGHRS and YFSETQ. This CDR3 has 15 residues. V dropped 2 bases and J dropped 5 bases, with 16 bases sitting between them. The CDR3 protein is CASSLSGGSGETQYF. In nucleotides, the CDR3 is TGCGCCAGCAGCTTATCGGGGGGCTCCGGGGAGACCCAGTACTTC.

The gene calls are TRBV14 and TRBJ2-6, with a weak D call TRBD2 (5 bases). Trimming cost V 0 bases and J 2 bases, with 11 bases left between them. This CDR3 spans 17 amino acids. Germline loops: CDR1 SGHDN, CDR2 FVKESK. CDR3 nucleotide sequence: TGTGCCAGCAGCCAAGACGAGGGTTGGACTGGGGCCAACGTCCTGACTTTC. Its protein product is CASSQDEGWTGANVLTF. Based on the CDR3 plus reference TRBV14 and TRBJ2-6, the full variable domain is EAGVTQFPSHSVIEKGQTVTLRCDPISGHDNLYWYRRVMGKEIKFLLHFVKESKQDESGMPNNRFLAERTGGTYSTLKVQPAELEDSGVYFCASSQDEGWTGANVLTFGAGSRLTVL.